This T cell receptor beta chain was profiled in a study of blood T cells in healthy people across ages. Across the study: Per two T cells, about one barcoded beta molecule was captured through template switching.

The second PCR ran roughly 7 to 12 cycles with a sample-barcoded 5' primer and J-beta primers. A single record per CDR3 protein comes from TCRdb applying MiXCR to the 5' RACE reads. The table records 1.6 million or so distinct CDR3 sequences, roughly 30% of them present only once. Whole-study findings and limits: The recorded TCR beta diversity per million T cells decreased in a roughly linear manner with age.

Ten or more counts support this clonotype. What it binds is not known. Germline V gene sequence: CDR1 SQVTM, CDR2 ANQGSEA. V was pared by 5 bases and J by 4 bases, with 4 bases of the junction left unmatched. The CDR3 spans 13 residues. Investigators took approximately 9.4 milliliters of peripheral blood from every donor. Samples each had at least 5 micrograms of total RNA extracted. Material: blood. This sequence was found in a woman aged 30 to 39 in good health. The chain uses TRBV29-1 and TRBJ2-5; 10 bases agree with TRBD1. The CDR3 region has the DNA TGCAGCGTTTGGGACAGGGGAGGAGAGACCCAGTACTTC. It translates to CSVWDRGGETQYF.